A single sample is the source of the 32 T cell receptor beta chains below, sequenced in a study of CD8 T cells in Susac syndrome. It was with random hexamers that roughly 0.5 to 1 ug RNA was reverse transcribed. TCRdb called the immunoSEQ multiplex PCR reads again in MiXCR, with one record for every CDR3 protein. The sample lists about 210,000 distinct CDR3 sequences; about 94% were seen once. The sequenced sample was CD4+ T cells from PBMCs. These receptors originate from a human donor with Susac syndrome.

The chain combines TRBV7-9 with TRBJ2-7; D is undetermined. The V gene lost 1 base and the J gene lost 4 bases, with 8 bases spanning the gap. Germline V CDR1 and CDR2: SEHNR, FQNEAQ (reference sequence). The CDR3 runs 13 residues. This CDR3 is CASSLEVEYEQYF. DNA of the CDR3: TGTGCCAGCAGCTTAGAGGTCGAGTACGAGCAGTACTTC.

The chain employs TRBV2 and TRBJ2-7; no clear D gene. V was cut by 6 bases and J by 1 base, with 16 bases left in between. Germline-derived CDR1 and CDR2 are SNHLY and FYNNEI. The CDR3 runs 15 residues. The CDR3 DNA follows: TGTGCCAGCAGCGACGGAGAAAGAGGATCCTACGAGCAGTACTTC. Its protein is CASSDGERGSYEQYF.

The V gene is TRBV10-3, the J gene TRBJ1-2; unclear D gene. The CDR3 is 12 amino acids. In germline, CDR1 is ENHRY, CDR2 SYGVKD. Trimming took 11 bases from V and 6 from J, leaving 16 bases between them. This CDR3 is CAATPGSHGYTF. The CDR3 DNA is TGTGCCGCAACCCCAGGTAGTCATGGCTACACCTTC.

V and J are TRBV19 and TRBJ1-2, with 7 bases lining up with TRBD1. Germline V CDR1 and CDR2: LNHDA, SQIVND (reference sequence). The CDR3 has 14 amino acids. V gave up 5 bases and J gave up 6 bases; unmatched junction bases: 9. The CDR3 nucleotides read TGTGCCAGTAGTCTAGCGACAGGGTCGGATGGCTACACCTTC. Amino acids: CASSLATGSDGYTF.

This rearrangement joins TRBV30 to TRBJ2-5; 8 bases are shared with TRBD2. The CDR3 runs 15 residues. Trimming removed 2 bases from V and 4 bases from J; junction bases left unmatched: 9. Germline lookup yields CDR1 GTSNPN and CDR2 SVGIG (reference sequence). The CDR3 is CAWSRGGLRGETQYF. The CDR3 DNA sequence: TGTGCCTGGAGTCGGGGGGGCCTTAGAGGAGAGACCCAGTACTTC.

The chain has TRBV6-5 and TRBJ1-1; tentatively, D is TRBD1 (5 bases). The germline CDR1 and CDR2 sequences are MNHEY and SVGAGI. The CDR3 is 13 residues long. V lost 6 bases, J lost 1 base, and 9 bases lay in between. The CDR3 DNA sequence: TGTGCCAGCAGCAGGACACAGAACACTGAAGCTTTCTTT. This sequence encodes CASSRTQNTEAFF.

The CDR3 loop reads CASSQRTSGARNEQFF. The CDR3 DNA follows: TGTGCCAGCAGCCAGCGAACTAGCGGGGCCCGGAATGAGCAGTTCTTC. The rearrangement joins TRBV9 to TRBJ2-1, with 10 bases matching TRBD2. Germline V CDR1 and CDR2: SGDLS, YYNGEE. With 4 bases clipped from V and 7 bases from J, the junction kept 11 bases outside the gene matches. The CDR3 sequence is 16 residues long.

The rearrangement uses TRBV24-1 and TRBJ2-5, with a weak D call TRBD1 (6 bases). Germline-derived CDR1 and CDR2 are KGHDR and SFDVKD. Trimming removed 4 bases from V and 2 bases from J, with 13 bases in between. CDR3 length: 15 amino acids. Here the CDR3 reads CATSDRRTAQETQYF. The CDR3 DNA reads TGTGCCACCAGTGACCGCCGGACAGCACAAGAGACCCAGTACTTC.

V gene TRBV20-1 combines with J gene TRBJ1-6; maybe TRBD1 (6 bases). The germline CDR1 and CDR2 sequences are DFQATT and SNEGSKA (reference sequence). This CDR3 is built from 14 residues. Trimming shortened V by 0 bases and J by 8 bases, and 11 bases separated the two germline ends. CDR3 nucleotide sequence: TGCAGTGCTAGAGACGAGAGGGGGGATTCACCCCTCCACTTT. The encoded protein is CSARDERGDSPLHF.

The chain uses TRBV9 and TRBJ2-2; D is unresolved. Trimming pared 1 base from V and 0 bases from J, leaving 1 base between. The CDR3 runs 13 residues. CDR1 SGDLS and CDR2 YYNGEE come from the germline V gene. The CDR3 sequence: CASSVTNTGELFF. CDR3 sequence (DNA): TGTGCCAGCAGCGTAACGAACACCGGGGAGCTGTTTTTT.

The J gene is TRBJ1-5, the V gene TRBV24-1, with 8 bases lining up with TRBD1. The CDR3 consists of 13 residues. With 7 bases clipped from V and 4 bases from J, the junction kept 2 bases outside the gene matches. In germline, CDR1 is KGHDR, CDR2 SFDVKD. The CDR3 DNA reads as TGTGCCACCAGCGGGACAGGTAATCAGCCCCAGCATTTT. Residues: CATSGTGNQPQHF.

J is TRBJ1-2 and V is TRBV25-1; 8 bases align to TRBD1. The CDR3 runs to 13 residues. The trim removed 4 bases at V and 8 bases at J, leaving 6 bases unmatched. Germline V gives CDR1 MGHDK, CDR2 SYGVNS. CDR3 DNA: TGTGCCAGCAGTGGTCGGGCAGGGGGCGGCTACACCTTC. Translating it yields CASSGRAGGGYTF.

The V call is TRBV15, the J call TRBJ1-2; 8 bases agree with TRBD1. The germline V gene has CDR1 LNHNV and CDR2 YYDKDF (reference sequence). The CDR3 sequence is 12 residues long. V trimming: 1 base; J trimming: 10 bases; junction bases outside the gene matches: 2. As DNA, the CDR3 is TGTGCCACCAGCAGAGCGACAGGGGCCTACACCTTC. Translated, it gives CATSRATGAYTF.

CDR3: CASSSLGQGAYEQYF. The CDR3 bases are TGCGCCAGCAGCTCCCTCGGACAGGGGGCCTACGAGCAGTACTTC. The chain combines TRBV5-1 with TRBJ2-7, with 10 bases that match TRBD1. CDR1 is SGHRS and CDR2 is YFSETQ in the germline V gene. This CDR3 spans 15 amino acids. V gave up 3 bases and J gave up 2 bases; unmatched junction bases: 5. Filled out from reference TRBV5-1 and TRBJ2-7, the complete variable domain reads KAGVTQTPRYLIKTRGQQVTLSCSPISGHRSVSWYQQTPGQGLQFLFEYFSETQRNKGNFPGRFSGRQFSNSRSEMNVSTLELGDSALYLCASSSLGQGAYEQYFGPGTRLTVT.

The V and J genes are TRBV7-2 and TRBJ1-3, with a weak D call TRBD1 (6 bases). Germline values: CDR1 SGHTA, CDR2 FQGNSA. With 7 bases removed from V and 6 bases from J, the gap between germline ends came to 25 bases. The CDR3 runs to 17 residues. The CDR3 loop reads CASTFLRTSGGQNTIYF. The CDR3 DNA is TGTGCCAGCACCTTCTTGAGGACTTCGGGGGGCCAAAACACCATATATTTT.

J is TRBJ2-3 and V is TRBV7-2; D possibly corresponds to TRBD1 (6 bases). TRBJ1-5 explains the end of the DNA better; the J call may be wrong. The CDR3 runs 14 residues. Germline V gene sequence: CDR1 SGHTA, CDR2 FQGNSA. This chain's CDR3 is CASSLDREGNTQHF. Here the CDR3 DNA reads TGTGCCAGCAGCTTAGACAGGGAGGGGAATACGCAGCATTTT.

The chain recombines TRBV30 with TRBJ1-2; tentatively, D is TRBD1 (5 bases). V lost 2 bases to trimming and J lost 4 bases, with 14 bases between them. The CDR3 spans 14 residues. Germline CDR1 and CDR2: GTSNPN and SVGIG (reference sequence). CDR3 bases: TGTGCCTGGAGTAGGGGTAGGGGCACCTATGGCTACACCTTC. Its translation: CAWSRGRGTYGYTF.

The chain carries TRBV3-1 and TRBJ2-2; unclear D gene. This CDR3 contains 14 residues. CDR1 LGHDT and CDR2 YNNKEL come from the germline V gene (reference sequence). The ends were cut back, 7 bases at V and 4 bases at J, with 13 bases in the middle. The CDR3 sequence is CASIRTPLTGELFF. For the CDR3, the DNA is TGTGCCAGCATCCGAACCCCGCTCACCGGGGAGCTGTTTTTT.

The chain is built from TRBV3-1 and TRBJ2-1; 11 nucleotides align to TRBD2. CDR1 and CDR2 from the germline V gene are LGHDT and YNNKEL (reference sequence). CDR3 length: 15 amino acids. J was trimmed by 10 bases and V by 6 bases; bases with no gene match: 11. The DNA of the CDR3 is TGTGCCAGCAGTCCGCTAGCGGGGGGAATGAAGGAGCAGTTCTTC. Its translation: CASSPLAGGMKEQFF.

J is TRBJ2-1 and V is TRBV4-3; TRBD1 might be the D (6 bases). CDR1 and CDR2 (germline): LGHNA, YSLEER. This CDR3 comprises 17 residues. The V end was cut by 3 bases, the J end by 2 bases, with 17 bases between. CDR3 coding DNA: TGCGCCAGCAGCCAGATCCAGGGGTTCCGCACCTACAATGAGCAGTTCTTC. Its protein product is CASSQIQGFRTYNEQFF.

The table lists this clonotype with a count of one. For the CDR3, the DNA is TGCAGTGCTACCGGTGCGACAGGGGACCACGAGCAGTACTTC. As protein: CSATGATGDHEQYF. This chain connects TRBV20-1 to TRBJ2-7, with 8 nucleotides matching TRBD1. Germline assignment: CDR1 DFQATT and CDR2 SNEGSKA (reference sequence). CDR3 length equals 14 residues. Trimming at V came to 4 bases and at J to 5 bases, leaving 10 bases not matched to a gene.

V and J are TRBV6-6 and TRBJ1-1; D uncertain. Trimming cost V 0 bases and J 7 bases, with 6 bases left between them. The CDR3 loop spans 12 amino acids. Germline V gene lookup returns CDR1 MNHNY and CDR2 SVGAGI (reference sequence). CDR3 region: CASSYSPDEAFF. CDR3 DNA: TGTGCCAGCAGTTACTCGCCAGATGAAGCTTTCTTT.

This chain joins TRBV27 and TRBJ1-2; 8 bases match TRBD1. Trimming at V came to 10 bases and at J to 7 bases, leaving 11 bases not matched to a gene. This CDR3 is built from 13 residues. Germline-derived CDR1 and CDR2 are MNHEY and SMNVEV (reference sequence). The CDR3 spells CATDRGYSRGYTF. As DNA, the CDR3 is TGTGCCACCGACAGGGGCTACAGTCGTGGCTACACCTTC.

This clonotype was observed once. CDR3 residues: CSAVTERNTGELFF. For the CDR3, the DNA is TGCAGTGCTGTGACAGAAAGGAACACCGGGGAGCTGTTTTTT. The chain employs TRBV20-1 and TRBJ2-2; the D gene is possibly TRBD1 (5 bases). Trimming pared 5 bases from V and 1 base from J, leaving 11 bases between. CDR1 is DFQATT and CDR2 is SNEGSKA in the germline V gene (reference sequence). The CDR3 has 14 amino acids.

The rearrangement links TRBV5-1 to TRBJ1-2, with a possible D match to TRBD1 (5 bases). The germline V gene has CDR1 SGHRS and CDR2 YFSETQ. The CDR3 has 13 amino acids. V was shortened by 2 bases and J by 6 bases, with 11 bases between the two germline ends. Here the CDR3 reads CASSFGRVDGYTF. The CDR3 DNA reads TGCGCCAGCAGCTTCGGCAGGGTCGATGGCTACACCTTC.

The genes are TRBV20-1 and TRBJ1-5, with 7 nucleotides matching TRBD1. The V gene's germline CDR1 is DFQATT and CDR2 SNEGSKA (reference sequence). The length of the CDR3 is 15 residues. With 3 bases clipped from V and 1 base from J, the junction kept 6 bases outside the gene matches. CDR3 DNA: TGCAGTGCTAGCAGGGGGTCGGGGAGCAATCAGCCCCAGCATTTT. It encodes CSASRGSGSNQPQHF.

The rearrangement uses TRBV30 and TRBJ1-3; the D gene is possibly TRBD1 (6 bases). Germline V gives CDR1 GTSNPN, CDR2 SVGIG (reference sequence). The CDR3 contains 16 residues. V lost 2 bases, J lost 0 bases, and 14 bases lay in between. The CDR3 region is CAWSRGRDISGNTIYF. CDR3 sequence (DNA): TGTGCCTGGAGTCGCGGCCGGGACATCTCTGGAAACACCATATATTTT.

V gene TRBV20-1 combines with J gene TRBJ1-1; 10 nucleotides line up with TRBD1. Germline values: CDR1 DFQATT, CDR2 SNEGSKA (reference sequence). V dropped 5 bases and J dropped 4; count of bases not matched to a gene: 10. The CDR3 totals 15 residues. Written as DNA, the CDR3 is TGCAGTGCTCCCCACGGGACAGGGGTGAGCACTGAAGCTTTCTTT. This codes for CSAPHGTGVSTEAFF.

CDR3 in amino acids: CSVESASQRGGLYEQFF. The CDR3 DNA reads as TGCAGCGTTGAATCTGCCTCCCAGCGGGGGGGCCTCTATGAGCAGTTCTTC. The rearrangement joins TRBV29-1 to TRBJ2-1; 10 nucleotides line up with TRBD2. Germline V CDR1 and CDR2: SQVTM, ANQGSEA. The trim removed 2 bases at V and 8 bases at J, leaving 15 bases unmatched. This CDR3 region has 17 residues.

This rearrangement joins TRBV19 to TRBJ2-7; D could derive from TRBD1 or TRBD2 (5 bases each). V lost 3 bases and J 1 base, leaving 10 bases between the germline ends. Looked up from germline, CDR1 is LNHDA and CDR2 is SQIVND (reference sequence). This CDR3 spans 14 amino acids. The CDR3 loop reads CASSMRDGSYEQYF. The CDR3 DNA reads as TGTGCCAGTAGTATGAGGGACGGTTCCTACGAGCAGTACTTC.

The chain links TRBV27 to TRBJ1-2; 7 bases fit TRBD1. Per germline, CDR1 MNHEY and CDR2 SMNVEV (reference sequence). V trimming: 3 bases; J trimming: 7 bases; junction bases outside the gene matches: 5. CDR3 size: 13 residues. The DNA of the CDR3 is TGTGCCAGCAGTTTTCCCGACAGGGTTGGCTACACCTTC. The encoded protein is CASSFPDRVGYTF.

This chain joins TRBV3-1 and TRBJ2-5; TRBD1 matches at 9 bases. Germline V lookup: CDR1 LGHDT, CDR2 YNNKEL (reference sequence). Germline trimming cut 2 bases from V and 2 bases from J; bases unmatched to any gene: 12. This CDR3 contains 18 residues. CDR3: CASSQPGTGRGGQETQYF. The CDR3 coding sequence is TGTGCCAGCAGCCAACCCGGGACAGGGAGGGGGGGGCAAGAGACCCAGTACTTC.